Listed here are 21 T cell receptor beta chains from one sample, sequenced in a study of blood T cell repertoires in COVID-19. Generated by immunoSEQ multiplex PCR, the TCRdb table keeps only in-frame clones and is missing some. This sample has about 200,000 clones, with 70% to 90% found just once. The specimen was PBMCs or T cells enriched from blood (not recorded which). The receptors were sampled from a woman aged 35 to 49 with acute COVID-19.

This clone was counted only a few times. The CDR3 coding sequence is TGCAGCGCCGGGCTGCTAGCGGGGAACACCGGGGAGCTGTTTTTT. Translation gives CSAGLLAGNTGELFF. V is TRBV29-1 and J is TRBJ2-2; the match to TRBD2 covers 8 bases. V shed 7 bases, J shed 1 base, and the junction held 8 bases outside the gene matches. This CDR3 has 15 residues. The germline CDR1 and CDR2 sequences are SQVTM and ANQGSEA.

The chain uses TRBV20-1 and TRBJ2-1, with 10 bases matching TRBD2. Looked up from germline, CDR1 is DFQATT and CDR2 is SNEGSKA (reference sequence). Trimming took 3 bases from V and 8 from J; bases not matched to a gene: 7. This CDR3 is built from 14 residues. CDR3 residues: CSASLSGRADEQFF. The CDR3 region has the DNA TGCAGTGCTAGTTTGAGCGGGAGGGCGGATGAGCAGTTCTTC.

The chain combines TRBV2 with TRBJ1-5, with no clear D. Germline V gives CDR1 SNHLY, CDR2 FYNNEI. CDR3 size: 15 residues. Trimming took 4 bases from V and 0 from J, leaving 10 bases between them. CDR3 residues: CASSAGPHSNQPQHF. CDR3 DNA sequence: TGTGCCAGCAGTGCAGGTCCCCATAGCAATCAGCCCCAGCATTTT.

V usage is TRBV19 and J usage is TRBJ1-5; TRBD1 matches 9 bases. This CDR3 is built from 18 residues. V lost 4 bases and J lost 2; bases outside the gene matches: 12. CDR1 LNHDA and CDR2 SQIVND come from the germline V gene (reference sequence). CDR3 nucleotides: TGTGCCAGTAGTACAGTAACACAGGGGGCAGGTGGCAATCAGCCCCAGCATTTT. Its protein is CASSTVTQGAGGNQPQHF.

The chain carries TRBV28 and TRBJ2-7, with 10 bases matching TRBD2. The CDR3 is 15 residues long. Trimming at V came to 2 bases and at J to 6 bases, leaving 7 bases not matched to a gene. Germline values: CDR1 MDHEN, CDR2 SYDVKM. CDR3 nucleotides: TGTGCCAGCAGTTTAAACCCTAGCGGGAGCTCCGAGCAGTACTTC. It is translated as CASSLNPSGSSEQYF.

This chain connects TRBV5-1 to TRBJ1-2; no clear D. Trimming took 0 bases from V and 8 from J, leaving 8 bases between them. CDR3 size: 12 residues. Germline-derived CDR1 and CDR2 are SGHRS and YFSETQ. The CDR3 spells CASSLDAGGYTF. In nucleotides, the CDR3 is TGCGCCAGCAGCTTGGATGCAGGAGGCTACACCTTC. Full variable domain (missing parts from reference TRBV5-1 and TRBJ1-2): KAGVTQTPRYLIKTRGQQVTLSCSPISGHRSVSWYQQTPGQGLQFLFEYFSETQRNKGNFPGRFSGRQFSNSRSEMNVSTLELGDSALYLCASSLDAGGYTFGSGTRLTVV.

A remark on this clone: Other DNA sequences in this sample translate to the same CDR3. V gene TRBV7-2 combines with J gene TRBJ2-1, with TRBD2 matching over 14 bases. CDR1 SGHTA and CDR2 FQGNSA come from the germline V gene. The CDR3 has 15 amino acids. Unmatched junction bases numbered 3, after V lost 5 bases and J lost 6 bases. The CDR3 bases are TGTGCCAGCAGCCTGACTAGCGGGGGGGCCAATGAGCAGTTCTTC. Residues: CASSLTSGGANEQFF.

The chain carries TRBV11-3 and TRBJ2-3; 9 nucleotides align to TRBD2. The ends lost 5 bases at V and 3 bases at J; junction bases unmatched: 6. The V gene's germline CDR1 is SGHNT and CDR2 YENEEA. This CDR3 spans 15 amino acids. CDR3 sequence reads: CASSPGGGGTDTQYF. For the CDR3, the DNA is TGTGCCAGCAGCCCCGGCGGGGGGGGGACAGATACGCAGTATTTT.

This clone was detected only a few times. The rearrangement links TRBV3-1 (or the pseudogene TRBV3-2) to TRBJ2-2; 8 bases are a match to TRBD2. The CDR3 is made up of 18 amino acids. The germline gives CDR1 LGHDT, CDR2 YNNKEL (reference sequence). Trimming removed 3 bases from V and 5 bases from J; junction bases left unmatched: 14. CDR3 residues: CASSQKGREGPRTGELFF. CDR3 nucleotide sequence: TGTGCCAGCAGCCAGAAGGGCCGGGAGGGCCCTCGGACCGGGGAGCTGTTTTTT.

This clone has a single count. The rearrangement links TRBV19 to TRBJ2-7, with 8 bases lining up with TRBD1. The V segment lost 4 bases and the J segment 3 bases; nucleotides outside the gene matches: 8. CDR3 size: 15 residues. Germline assignment: CDR1 LNHDA and CDR2 SQIVND (reference sequence). CDR3: CASSTRTGRNYEQYF. CDR3 coding DNA: TGTGCCAGTAGTACTCGGACAGGGAGGAACTACGAGCAGTACTTC.

The rearrangement links TRBV29-1 to TRBJ1-1; 8 bases map to TRBD1. V was clipped by 5 bases and J by 4 bases; unmatched bases: 3. Germline-derived CDR1 and CDR2 are SQVTM and ANQGSEA. This CDR3 is 12 amino acids long. CDR3 amino acids: CSVSGGGTEAFF. The CDR3, as DNA: TGCAGCGTTTCAGGGGGCGGCACTGAAGCTTTCTTT.

The CDR3 region has the DNA TGCGCCAGCAGCCAAGCCAGGGAACGGCCTGAAGCTTTCTTT. Translation gives CASSQARERPEAFF. The genes are TRBV4-1 and TRBJ1-1, with D perhaps TRBD1 (5 bases). Deletions cut 1 base from V and 6 bases from J, with 12 bases between. CDR1 and CDR2 (germline): MGHRA, YSYEKL. The CDR3 contains 14 residues.

V usage is TRBV7-3 and J usage is TRBJ1-3; 9 bases line up with TRBD1. Per the germline V gene, CDR1 is SGHTA and CDR2 is FQGTGA. CDR3 length: 16 residues. J gave up 6 bases and V 5 bases, and 11 bases lay outside the gene matches. The CDR3, as DNA: TGTGCCAGCAGCCAACGGACAGGGGCGGGCGAAAACACCATATATTTT. Amino acids: CASSQRTGAGENTIYF.

Note on this clone: At the DNA level, this CDR3 is encoded by other sequences in the same sample as well. This chain connects TRBV5-1 to TRBJ2-2; D is undetermined. Between the trimmed V and J ends, which lost 2 bases and 1 base, there was a span of 6 bases. This CDR3 has 14 residues. Germline V gene sequence: CDR1 SGHRS, CDR2 YFSETQ. This chain's CDR3 is CASSFQLNTGELFF. The CDR3 nucleotides are TGCGCCAGCAGCTTTCAACTGAACACCGGGGAGCTGTTTTTT.

V usage is TRBV6-5 and J usage is TRBJ2-3, with D perhaps matching TRBD2 (6 bases). V lost 11 bases to trimming and J lost 2 bases, with 14 bases between them. Germline CDR1 and CDR2: MNHEY and SVGAGI. The CDR3 runs 13 residues. The chain's CDR3 is CACSRDFTDTQYF. CDR3 nucleotide sequence: TGTGCCTGCTCGAGGGACTTCACAGATACGCAGTATTTT.

V is TRBV30 and J is TRBJ1-2; TRBD1 matches at 9 bases. The germline gives CDR1 GTSNPN, CDR2 SVGIG (reference sequence). The V and J ends lost 3 bases and 7 bases, in that order; junction bases with no gene match: 6. The CDR3 loop spans 13 amino acids. The CDR3, as DNA: TGTGCCTGGAGAACCGGGACAGGGTCTGGCTACACCTTC. Protein: CAWRTGTGSGYTF.

The V gene is TRBV24-1, the J gene TRBJ2-3; 8 bases fit TRBD1. Germline V gene data show CDR1 as KGHDR and CDR2 as SFDVKD. CDR3 length: 16 amino acids. With V trimmed by 3 bases and J by 1 base, 5 bases remained unmatched. CDR3 nucleotide sequence: TGTGCCACCAGTGATGCAGGACAGGGAGGCACAGATACGCAGTATTTT. Its protein product is CATSDAGQGGTDTQYF.

This rearrangement joins TRBV5-4 to TRBJ2-7; a possible D gene is TRBD2 (7 bases). This CDR3 has 15 amino acids. In germline, CDR1 is SGHNT, CDR2 YYREEE (reference sequence). V dropped 5 bases and J dropped 4 bases, with 19 bases sitting between them. The CDR3 here is CASSGGGGLFYEQYF. CDR3 in DNA: TGTGCCAGCAGTGGGGGCGGGGGCCTCTTTTACGAGCAGTACTTC.

The table lists this clone with a few counts. The gene calls are TRBV7-2 and TRBJ1-2; D not certain. Trimming stripped 5 bases from V and 3 bases from J, with 16 bases between. The CDR3 is made up of 15 amino acids. Germline V gene sequence: CDR1 SGHTA, CDR2 FQGNSA. The CDR3 reads CASSVPGKRDYGYTF. The CDR3 DNA follows: TGTGCCAGCAGCGTCCCGGGAAAGAGGGACTATGGCTACACCTTC.

Comments on this clone: This CDR3 is also generated by other DNA sequences in the sample. The chain uses TRBV3-1 (or the pseudogene TRBV3-2) and TRBJ2-2; D not resolved. This CDR3 region has 13 residues. Germline V gives CDR1 LGHDT, CDR2 YNNKEL (reference sequence). V was pared by 1 base and J by 6 bases, with 6 bases between. CDR3 loop: CASSQGRAGELFF. Written as DNA, the CDR3 is TGTGCCAGCAGCCAAGGCCGGGCCGGGGAGCTGTTTTTT.

This clone has more than one count but fewer than ten. This rearrangement joins TRBV25-1 to TRBJ2-2; 7 bases line up with TRBD1. The junction had 4 bases not matched to a gene; V was cut back by 8 bases and J by 4 bases. The germline V gene has CDR1 MGHDK and CDR2 SYGVNS. This CDR3 contains 13 residues. The CDR3 bases are TGTGCCAGCGAGGGGACAGTCACCGGGGAGCTGTTTTTT. This encodes CASEGTVTGELFF.